What follows are 5 T cell receptor beta chains derived from one specimen sequenced in a study of technical replicates of blood from a handful of donors. The protocol was immunoSEQ multiplex PCR, while the TCRdb copy is restricted to in-frame clones and leaves out a portion. Of fewer than 95,000 clones in the sample, around 94% were seen once. Specimen: T cells isolated from PBMCs. These receptors were collected from a human donor in good health.

The chain employs TRBV19 and TRBJ2-1; D is possibly TRBD1 (5 bases). CDR3 length equals 13 residues. Trimming stripped 4 bases from V and 10 bases from J, with 14 bases between. The germline gives CDR1 LNHDA, CDR2 SQIVND (reference sequence). The CDR3 DNA sequence: TGTGCCAGTAGTAGCCTAGGGGTGGGGGAGCAGTTCTTC. It translates to CASSSLGVGEQFF.

The genes are TRBV11-2 and TRBJ2-7, with D unclear. Germline V gene data show CDR1 as SGHAT and CDR2 as FQNNGV. The CDR3 runs to 15 residues. V dropped 0 bases and J dropped 5 bases, with 14 bases sitting between them. The chain's CDR3 is CASSLEAGVRNEQYF. CDR3 nucleotide sequence: TGTGCCAGCAGCTTAGAGGCCGGAGTCAGAAACGAGCAGTACTTC.

This clone was observed a few times. V usage is TRBV29-1 and J usage is TRBJ2-7, with TRBD1 matching 7 bases. The CDR3 contains 12 residues. The germline V gene encodes CDR1 SQVTM and CDR2 ANQGSEA. V dropped 7 bases and J dropped 6; count of bases not matched to a gene: 9. CDR3 in DNA: TGCAGCGCGAGAACAGGGGCCGGCGAGCAGTACTTC. It yields the protein CSARTGAGEQYF.

In this sample, this clone turned up a few times. The V and J genes are TRBV30 and TRBJ2-3; D possibly corresponds to TRBD1 (7 bases). V dropped 5 bases and J dropped 2 bases, with 17 bases sitting between them. The germline V gene encodes CDR1 GTSNPN and CDR2 SVGIG (reference sequence). The CDR3 runs 15 residues. This chain's CDR3 is CAWGSGGGFTDTQYF. The CDR3 DNA reads TGTGCCTGGGGAAGTGGAGGGGGCTTCACAGATACGCAGTATTTT.

The chain carries TRBV7-2 and TRBJ2-5; no clear D gene. This CDR3 has 12 amino acids. Germline loops: CDR1 SGHTA, CDR2 FQGNSA. V lost 3 bases and J 9 bases, leaving 11 bases between the germline ends. CDR3 loop: CASSLWPVSQYF. CDR3 sequence (DNA): TGTGCCAGCAGCTTGTGGCCAGTATCCCAGTACTTC.